The 6 T cell receptor beta chains listed next were all sequenced from one sample in a study of blood T cell repertoires in COVID-19. Measured with immunoSEQ multiplex PCR; TCRdb has only the in-frame clones, and not every one. The sample contains approximately 220,000 clones, under 90% of which appear only once. Source material: peripheral blood. All receptors come from a woman between 35 and 50 years old with active or convalescent COVID-19.

This rearrangement joins TRBV29-1 to TRBJ2-3; perhaps TRBD1 as D (5 bases). This CDR3 has 14 residues. Trimming shortened V by 4 bases and J by 1 base, and 12 bases separated the two germline ends. Germline values: CDR1 SQVTM, CDR2 ANQGSEA. CDR3 amino acids: CSVGATGGTDTQYF. The CDR3 nucleotides read TGCAGCGTTGGGGCTACAGGAGGCACAGATACGCAGTATTTT.

This chain uses TRBV2 with TRBJ1-1, with D perhaps matching TRBD1 (6 bases). CDR1 is SNHLY, CDR2 FYNNEI, per germline. Trimming pared 6 bases from V and 2 bases from J, leaving 13 bases between. The CDR3 contains 14 residues. The CDR3 sequence is CASRPQGSNTEAFF. Here the CDR3 DNA reads TGTGCCAGCAGGCCCCAGGGGTCCAACACTGAAGCTTTCTTT.

This clone was seen a single time. The rearrangement links TRBV5-1 to TRBJ2-1; 7 bases line up with TRBD1. Trimming cost V 7 bases and J 7 bases; bases outside gene matches: 11. The germline V gene encodes CDR1 SGHRS and CDR2 YFSETQ. The CDR3 extends over 14 amino acids. DNA for the CDR3: TGCGCCAGCGATCCGGGGCAACAGGGGAATGAGCAGTTCTTC. Encoded protein: CASDPGQQGNEQFF.

The chain couples TRBV6-5 to TRBJ1-1; 7 nucleotides agree with TRBD1. J was trimmed by 1 base and V by 7 bases; bases with no gene match: 6. The germline V gene has CDR1 MNHEY and CDR2 SVGAGI. The CDR3 has 14 amino acids. The DNA of the CDR3 is TGTGCCAGCACCAGACAGGGTGGGAACACTGAAGCTTTCTTT. Its protein is CASTRQGGNTEAFF.

The gene calls are TRBV6-5 and TRBJ2-2, with 10 nucleotides matching TRBD1. This CDR3 region has 13 residues. The germline gives CDR1 MNHEY, CDR2 SVGAGI. V trimming: 7 bases; J trimming: 9 bases; junction bases outside the gene matches: 5. In DNA form, the CDR3 reads TGTGCCAGCACCCGACAGGGGGCGCGGGAGCTGTTTTTT. Amino acids: CASTRQGARELFF.

The V and J genes are TRBV6-5 and TRBJ2-7, with D tentatively TRBD1 (5 bases). Germline lookup yields CDR1 MNHEY and CDR2 SVGAGI. The V end lost 6 bases, the J end lost 0 bases, and 9 bases lay between the germline ends. This CDR3 spans 13 amino acids. The CDR3 sequence: CASRQESSYEQYF. The CDR3 region has the DNA TGTGCCAGCAGACAGGAGAGCTCCTACGAGCAGTACTTC.